The 30 T cell receptor beta chains presented below share a single source sample, sequenced in a study of vaccination effects on CD4 cells after COVID-19 (dated by TCRdb to the early 2020s). Library preparation used the immunoSEQ multiplex PCR assay. In its TCRdb copy, this immuneACCESS table keeps in-frame sequences only and misses some clones. Where compared with another copy, unresolved V genes explain less than half of these, and the others have no known cause. For this sample the table gives about 8,900 clones, of which around 74% were detected only once. The ten largest account for 9.5% to 14% of the sample. No antigen is known for these receptors. After around 11 days of culture, CD4+ T cells were isolated with the EasySep CD4+ T cell isolation kit. Two doses of either the BNT162b2 or the mRNA-1273 mRNA SARS-CoV-2 vaccine were administered to participants. The sequences come from CD4+ T cells from PBMCs cultured without peptide, collected after COVID-19 vaccination. Receptors originate from a human donor who received a COVID-19 vaccine.

CDR3 in amino acids: CASSGGTEAFF. The CDR3 coding sequence is TGCGCCAGCAGCGGGGGCACTGAAGCTTTCTTT. This chain connects TRBV5-1 to TRBJ1-1; D may be TRBD1 (5 bases). V was pared by 4 bases and J by 4 bases, with 5 bases between. This CDR3 has 11 residues. The germline V gene encodes CDR1 SGHRS and CDR2 YFSETQ.

In its sample, this clone was seen a few times. The rearrangement links TRBV6-1 to TRBJ2-7; unclear D gene. The CDR3 has 12 amino acids. The germline CDR1 and CDR2 sequences are MNHNS and SASEGT. V was shortened by 1 base and J by 2 bases, with 3 bases between the two germline ends. CDR3 protein: CASSEGPYEQYF. The CDR3 bases are TGTGCCAGCAGTGAAGGCCCCTACGAGCAGTACTTC.

The chain links TRBV5-5 to TRBJ1-2; D uncertain. The CDR3 consists of 14 residues. The germline V and J ends were trimmed by 0 bases and 1 base, with 7 bases remaining between them. Germline V CDR1 and CDR2: SGHKS, YYEKEE (reference sequence). The CDR3 sequence: CASSLEVLNYGYTF. Written as DNA, the CDR3 is TGTGCCAGCAGCTTGGAAGTCCTTAACTATGGCTACACCTTC. The full variable domain, rest sourced from reference TRBV5-5 and TRBJ1-2, is DAGVTQSPTHLIKTRGQQVTLRCSPISGHKSVSWYQQVLGQGPQFIFQYYEKEERGRGNFPDRFSARQFPNYSSELNVNALLLGDSALYLCASSLEVLNYGYTFGSGTRLTVV.

The chain combines TRBV29-1 with TRBJ1-2, with a tentative D call TRBD1 (5 bases). The CDR3 spans 12 residues. Between the trimmed V and J ends, which lost 0 bases and 10 bases, there was a span of 12 bases. Germline assignment: CDR1 SQVTM and CDR2 ANQGSEA. CDR3 coding DNA: TGCAGCGTTGAAGAAGACAGCCCCCTCTACACCTTC. This codes for CSVEEDSPLYTF.

The V and J genes are TRBV12-3 or TRBV12-4 and TRBJ1-5; no reliable D call. V was pared by 6 bases and J by 4 bases, with 10 bases between. CDR3 length: 13 residues. The CDR3 coding sequence is TGTGCCAGCAGGGTAGACTGGAATCAGCCCCAGCATTTT. This codes for CASRVDWNQPQHF.

This clone was observed a handful of times. The chain has TRBV5-1 and TRBJ1-1; D is uncertain. The CDR3 is 12 residues long. Trimming shortened V by 4 bases and J by 6 bases, and 10 bases separated the two germline ends. The germline gives CDR1 SGHRS, CDR2 YFSETQ. The CDR3 bases are TGCGCCAGCAGCACTGGTATGCCTGAAGCTTTCTTT. Amino acid sequence: CASSTGMPEAFF.

This chain uses TRBV30 with TRBJ1-5, with 8 bases aligning to TRBD1. The CDR3 runs 12 residues. The trim removed 5 bases at V and 7 bases at J, leaving 4 bases unmatched. The germline gives CDR1 GTSNPN, CDR2 SVGIG (reference sequence). The DNA for the CDR3 is TGTGCCTGGGACAGGGGAGGACAGCCCCAGCATTTT. This codes for CAWDRGGQPQHF.

V gene TRBV14 combines with J gene TRBJ1-2; 8 bases match TRBD1. The CDR3 consists of 13 residues. The J segment lost 8 bases and the V segment lost 1 base, leaving 3 bases of the junction unmatched. CDR1 SGHDN and CDR2 FVKESK come from the germline V gene. The DNA of the CDR3 is TGTGCCAGCAGCCAAGCCGGACAGGGAGGCTACACCTTC. This translates into CASSQAGQGGYTF.

The genes are TRBV27 and TRBJ1-1; D gene uncertain. The CDR3 has 13 residues. Germline V CDR1 and CDR2: MNHEY, SMNVEV (reference sequence). Trimming cost V 3 bases and J 10 bases, with 15 bases left between them. CDR3 sequence: CASSFAGEMTAFF. The CDR3 bases are TGTGCCAGCAGTTTTGCCGGGGAAATGACAGCTTTCTTT.

The chain combines TRBV7-2 with TRBJ1-5, with a tentative D call TRBD1 (5 bases). The germline V and J ends were trimmed by 6 bases and 6 bases, with 18 bases remaining between them. Germline CDR1 reads SGHTA; CDR2 reads FQGNSA. This CDR3 contains 15 residues. The CDR3 region has the DNA TGTGCCAGCAGTGGGGTGGGGGGGATTGCTCAGCCCCAGCATTTT. This sequence encodes CASSGVGGIAQPQHF.

This sequence joins TRBV28 and TRBJ1-2, with 7 positions matching TRBD1. Trimming took 6 bases from V and 5 from J; bases not matched to a gene: 9. Per germline, CDR1 MDHEN and CDR2 SYDVKM. The CDR3 extends over 14 amino acids. This chain's CDR3 is CASRTNRGSYGYTF. The CDR3 DNA is TGTGCCAGCAGGACCAACAGGGGTTCTTATGGCTACACCTTC.

This chain uses TRBV7-3 with TRBJ2-1; D uncertain. V lost 2 bases and J lost 6, with 8 bases in between. This CDR3 spans 13 amino acids. The V gene's germline CDR1 is SGHTA and CDR2 FQGTGA. CDR3 sequence reads: CASSLARSNEQFF. The CDR3 DNA sequence: TGTGCCAGCAGCTTAGCCCGGAGCAATGAGCAGTTCTTC. The entire variable domain, with the rest obtained from reference TRBV7-3 and TRBJ2-1, is as follows: GAGVSQTPSNKVTEKGKYVELRCDPISGHTALYWYRQSLGQGPEFLIYFQGTGAADDSGLPNDRFFAVRPEGSVSTLKIQRTERGDSAVYLCASSLARSNEQFFGPGTRLTVL.

This rearrangement joins TRBV7-8 to TRBJ1-2, with 7 bases that match TRBD1. The junction had 2 bases not matched to a gene; V was cut back by 3 bases and J by 7 bases. The CDR3 runs to 12 residues. Germline V gene lookup returns CDR1 SGHVS and CDR2 FQNEAQ. The CDR3: CASSFGTAGYTF. The DNA for the CDR3 is TGTGCCAGCAGCTTCGGGACAGCTGGCTACACCTTC.

This chain connects TRBV19 to TRBJ2-2, with D unresolved. V gave up 5 bases and J gave up 6 bases, with 10 bases separating them. CDR1 is LNHDA and CDR2 is SQIVND in the germline V gene (reference sequence). The CDR3 loop spans 13 amino acids. The CDR3 reads CASSVLPPGELFF. The CDR3 nucleotides are TGTGCCAGTAGTGTCCTTCCGCCCGGGGAGCTGTTTTTT.

The rearrangement joins TRBV5-1 to TRBJ1-1; weak D call: TRBD1 (5 bases). In germline, CDR1 is SGHRS, CDR2 YFSETQ. The CDR3 spans 15 residues. V lost 3 bases and J 3 bases, leaving 15 bases between the germline ends. CDR3 loop: CASSSRTSRDTEAFF. As DNA, the CDR3 is TGCGCCAGCAGCTCTAGGACAAGTAGGGACACTGAAGCTTTCTTT.

The chain employs TRBV10-3 and TRBJ2-7, with TRBD2 identical over 7 bases. Unmatched junction bases numbered 10, after V lost 6 bases and J lost 2 bases. This CDR3 is built from 15 residues. Per the germline V gene, CDR1 is ENHRY and CDR2 is SYGVKD. CDR3 sequence (DNA): TGTGCCATCAGCGCGGGGGATTGGGGGACCTACGAGCAGTACTTC. Its protein is CAISAGDWGTYEQYF.

A single count supports this clone. The genes are TRBV4-1 and TRBJ2-5; no clear D. V gave up 1 base and J gave up 4 bases, with 10 bases separating them. The CDR3 sequence is 14 residues long. Germline V gives CDR1 MGHRA, CDR2 YSYEKL. CDR3 sequence (DNA): TGCGCCAGCAGCCAAGTCCCACTCCTAGAGACCCAGTACTTC. This sequence encodes CASSQVPLLETQYF.

The rearrangement uses TRBV5-4 and TRBJ2-1; 8 bases fit TRBD1. The CDR3 extends over 15 amino acids. The junction had 7 bases not matched to a gene; V was cut back by 4 bases and J by 4 bases. Germline V gene lookup returns CDR1 SGHNT and CDR2 YYREEE (reference sequence). Written as DNA, the CDR3 is TGTGCCAGCAGCGCCCCGGGACAGGTTTACAATGAGCAGTTCTTC. Translated: CASSAPGQVYNEQFF. The full variable domain, its missing parts supplied by reference TRBV5-4 and TRBJ2-1, is ETGVTQSPTHLIKTRGQQVTLRCSSQSGHNTVSWYQQALGQGPQFIFQYYREEENGRGNFPPRFSGLQFPNYSSELNVNALELDDSALYLCASSAPGQVYNEQFFGPGTRLTVL.

The chain employs TRBV6-2 or TRBV6-3 and TRBJ2-1; 8 bases match TRBD2. The CDR3 runs 16 residues. J gave up 7 bases and V 0 bases, and 8 bases lay outside the gene matches. CDR1 MNHEY and CDR2 SVGEGT come from the germline V gene. The CDR3 sequence is CASSYSKGLVPNEQFF. In DNA, the CDR3 is TGTGCCAGCAGTTACTCGAAGGGACTAGTACCTAATGAGCAGTTCTTC.

The chain is built from TRBV6-5 and TRBJ1-5; tentatively, D is TRBD1 (6 bases). The CDR3 contains 16 residues. V lost 0 bases to trimming and J lost 6 bases, with 15 bases between them. Germline V CDR1 and CDR2: MNHEY, SVGAGI. The CDR3 reads CASSYSQPQGGQPQHF. The CDR3 DNA reads TGTGCCAGCAGTTACTCACAACCACAGGGAGGTCAGCCCCAGCATTTT.

The V and J genes are TRBV7-6 and TRBJ2-2; no firm D call. V was cut by 2 bases and J by 0 bases, with 7 bases left in between. CDR1 is SGHVS and CDR2 is FNYEAQ in the germline V gene. This CDR3 spans 15 amino acids. CDR3: CASSLSISNTGELFF. In nucleotides, the CDR3 is TGTGCCAGCAGCTTATCGATATCGAACACCGGGGAGCTGTTTTTT.

The chain is built from TRBV19 and TRBJ1-2; D is possibly TRBD1 (6 bases). The CDR3 is made up of 14 amino acids. Deletions cut 4 bases from V and 8 bases from J, with 17 bases between. The germline CDR1 and CDR2 sequences are LNHDA and SQIVND (reference sequence). This CDR3 reads CASSTPRDIGGYTF. The CDR3 DNA follows: TGTGCCAGTAGTACCCCCCGGGACATTGGGGGCTACACCTTC.

V gene TRBV7-2 combines with J gene TRBJ2-7; D remains unclear. This CDR3 comprises 15 residues. Germline V gene lookup returns CDR1 SGHTA and CDR2 FQGNSA. The V and J ends lost 5 bases and 0 bases respectively, with 14 bases between them. As DNA, the CDR3 is TGTGCCAGCAGCCCTGGACCTTCGGGCTCCTACGAGCAGTACTTC. This gives the protein CASSPGPSGSYEQYF.

The CDR3 loop is CASSPGAENTEAFF. DNA for the CDR3: TGCGCCAGCAGCCCGGGGGCCGAAAACACTGAAGCTTTCTTT. V and J are TRBV5-1 and TRBJ1-1, with a tentative D call TRBD1 (6 bases). CDR1 and CDR2 from the germline V gene are SGHRS and YFSETQ. This CDR3 has 14 amino acids. The ends were cut back, 4 bases at V and 2 bases at J, with 12 bases in the middle.

This clone was detected a few times. CDR3 loop: CSASSGTGAGNQPQHF. Here the CDR3 DNA reads TGCAGTGCTAGTTCCGGGACAGGGGCGGGCAATCAGCCCCAGCATTTT. The chain joins TRBV20-1 to TRBJ1-5; 10 bases are a match to TRBD1. The CDR3 runs 16 residues. CDR1 and CDR2 from the germline V gene are DFQATT and SNEGSKA (reference sequence). The ends lost 3 bases at V and 2 bases at J; junction bases unmatched: 7.

This chain uses TRBV12-5 with TRBJ2-1; D is perhaps TRBD1 or TRBD2 (5 bases each). V lost 3 bases to trimming and J lost 4 bases, with 13 bases between them. The CDR3 consists of 15 residues. Germline CDR1 and CDR2: LGHNT and FRNRAP. Here the CDR3 DNA reads TGTGCTAGTGGTTTCGGGACCTCTCTATACAATGAGCAGTTCTTC. This codes for CASGFGTSLYNEQFF.

The chain links TRBV5-1 to TRBJ2-1; possibly TRBD2 for D (5 bases). The germline gives CDR1 SGHRS, CDR2 YFSETQ. The CDR3 has 16 residues. V was cut by 2 bases and J by 4 bases, with 16 bases left in between. The CDR3 protein is CASSFGSGPTYNEQFF. Here the CDR3 DNA reads TGCGCCAGCAGCTTCGGCAGCGGCCCCACTTACAATGAGCAGTTCTTC.

The chain recombines TRBV29-1 with TRBJ2-3; D is uncertain. Germline lookup yields CDR1 SQVTM and CDR2 ANQGSEA. Trimming removed 4 bases at V and 6 bases at J, with 14 bases between. The CDR3 loop spans 13 amino acids. The CDR3 sequence: CSVVRVPEDTQYF. The CDR3 region has the DNA TGCAGCGTTGTTAGGGTCCCGGAGGATACGCAGTATTTT.

The chain carries TRBV10-3 and TRBJ1-5; D is perhaps TRBD1 (5 bases). Germline assignment: CDR1 ENHRY and CDR2 SYGVKD. The CDR3 runs 14 residues. The V end was cut by 4 bases, the J end by 1 base, with 8 bases between. CDR3 protein: CAISVGGSNQPQHF. CDR3 coding DNA: TGTGCCATCAGTGTGGGGGGAAGCAATCAGCCCCAGCATTTT.

J is TRBJ1-3 and V is TRBV28, with D unclear. CDR3 size: 15 residues. Per germline, CDR1 MDHEN and CDR2 SYDVKM. V was pared by 6 bases and J by 6 bases, with 18 bases between. CDR3 coding DNA: TGTGCCAGCAGGACCTCCCAGCGGAGGGTAAACACCATATATTTT. Its protein product is CASRTSQRRVNTIYF.